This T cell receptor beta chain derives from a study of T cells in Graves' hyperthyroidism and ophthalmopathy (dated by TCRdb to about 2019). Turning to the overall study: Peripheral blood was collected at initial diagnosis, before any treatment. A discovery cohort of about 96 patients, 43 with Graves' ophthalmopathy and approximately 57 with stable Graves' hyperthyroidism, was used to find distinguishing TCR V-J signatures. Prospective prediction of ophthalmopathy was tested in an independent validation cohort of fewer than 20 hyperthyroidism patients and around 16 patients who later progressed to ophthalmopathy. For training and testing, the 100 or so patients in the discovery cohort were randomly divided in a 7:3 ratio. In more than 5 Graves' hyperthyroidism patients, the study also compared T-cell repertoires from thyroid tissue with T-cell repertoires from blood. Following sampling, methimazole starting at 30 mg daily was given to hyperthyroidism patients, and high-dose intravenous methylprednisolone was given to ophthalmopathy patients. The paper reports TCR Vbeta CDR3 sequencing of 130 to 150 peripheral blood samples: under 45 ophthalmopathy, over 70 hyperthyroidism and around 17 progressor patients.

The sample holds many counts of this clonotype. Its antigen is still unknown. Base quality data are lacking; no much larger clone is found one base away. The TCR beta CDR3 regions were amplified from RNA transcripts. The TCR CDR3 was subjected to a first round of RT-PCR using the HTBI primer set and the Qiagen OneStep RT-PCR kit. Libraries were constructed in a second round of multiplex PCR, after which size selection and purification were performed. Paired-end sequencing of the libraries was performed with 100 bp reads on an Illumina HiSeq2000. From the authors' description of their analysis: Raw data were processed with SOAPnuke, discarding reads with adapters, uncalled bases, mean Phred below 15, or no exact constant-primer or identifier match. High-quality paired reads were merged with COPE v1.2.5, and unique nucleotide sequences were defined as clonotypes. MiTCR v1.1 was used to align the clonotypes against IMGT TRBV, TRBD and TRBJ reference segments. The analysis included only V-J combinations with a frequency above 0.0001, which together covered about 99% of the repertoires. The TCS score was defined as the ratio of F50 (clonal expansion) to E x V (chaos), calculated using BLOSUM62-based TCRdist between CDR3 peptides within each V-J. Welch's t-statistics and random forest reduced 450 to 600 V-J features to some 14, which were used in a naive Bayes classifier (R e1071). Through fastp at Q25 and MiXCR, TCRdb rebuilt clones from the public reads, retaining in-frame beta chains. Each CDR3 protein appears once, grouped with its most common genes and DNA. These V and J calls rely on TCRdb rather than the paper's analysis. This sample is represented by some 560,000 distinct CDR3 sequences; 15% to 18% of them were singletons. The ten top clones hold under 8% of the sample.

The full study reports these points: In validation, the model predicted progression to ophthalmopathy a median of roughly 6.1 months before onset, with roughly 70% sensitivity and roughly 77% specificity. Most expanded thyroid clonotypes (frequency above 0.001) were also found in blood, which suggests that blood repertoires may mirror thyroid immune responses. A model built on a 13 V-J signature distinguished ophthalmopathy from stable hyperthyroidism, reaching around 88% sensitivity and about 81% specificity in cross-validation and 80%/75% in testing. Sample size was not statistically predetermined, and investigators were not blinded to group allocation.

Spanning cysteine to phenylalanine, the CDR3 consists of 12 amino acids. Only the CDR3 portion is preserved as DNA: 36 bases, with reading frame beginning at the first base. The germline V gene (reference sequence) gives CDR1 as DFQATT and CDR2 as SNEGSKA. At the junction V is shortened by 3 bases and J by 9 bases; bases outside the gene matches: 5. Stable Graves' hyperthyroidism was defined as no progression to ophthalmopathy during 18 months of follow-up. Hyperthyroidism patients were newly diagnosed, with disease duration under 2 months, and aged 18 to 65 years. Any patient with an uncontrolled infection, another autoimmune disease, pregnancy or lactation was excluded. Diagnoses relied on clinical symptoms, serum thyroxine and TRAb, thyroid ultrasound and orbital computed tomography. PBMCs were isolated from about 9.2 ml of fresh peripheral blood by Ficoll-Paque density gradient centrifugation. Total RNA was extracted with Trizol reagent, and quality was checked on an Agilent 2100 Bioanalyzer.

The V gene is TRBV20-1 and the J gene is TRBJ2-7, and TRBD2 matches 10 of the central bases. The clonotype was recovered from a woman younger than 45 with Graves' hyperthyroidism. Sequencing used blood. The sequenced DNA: TGCAGTGCTAGTAGGCTAGCGGGAGCGCAGTACTTC. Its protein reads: CSASRLAGAQYF.